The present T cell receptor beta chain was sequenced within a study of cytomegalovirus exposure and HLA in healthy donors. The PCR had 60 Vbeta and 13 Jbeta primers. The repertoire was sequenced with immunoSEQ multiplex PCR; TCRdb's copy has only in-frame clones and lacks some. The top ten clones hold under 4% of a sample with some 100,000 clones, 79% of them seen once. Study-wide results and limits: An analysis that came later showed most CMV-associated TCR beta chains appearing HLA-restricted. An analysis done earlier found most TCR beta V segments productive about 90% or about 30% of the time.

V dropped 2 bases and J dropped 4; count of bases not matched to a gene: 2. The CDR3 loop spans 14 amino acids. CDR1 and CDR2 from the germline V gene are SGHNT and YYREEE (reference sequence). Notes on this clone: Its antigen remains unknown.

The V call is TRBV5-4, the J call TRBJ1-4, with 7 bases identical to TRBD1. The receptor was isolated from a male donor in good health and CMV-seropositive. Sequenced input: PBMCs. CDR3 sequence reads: CASSFRDSNEKLFF. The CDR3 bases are TGTGCCAGCAGCTTCCGGGACAGTAATGAAAAACTGTTTTTT. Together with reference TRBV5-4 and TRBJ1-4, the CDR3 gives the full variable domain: ETGVTQSPTHLIKTRGQQVTLRCSSQSGHNTVSWYQQALGQGPQFIFQYYREEENGRGNFPPRFSGLQFPNYSSELNVNALELDDSALYLCASSFRDSNEKLFFGSGTQLSVL.